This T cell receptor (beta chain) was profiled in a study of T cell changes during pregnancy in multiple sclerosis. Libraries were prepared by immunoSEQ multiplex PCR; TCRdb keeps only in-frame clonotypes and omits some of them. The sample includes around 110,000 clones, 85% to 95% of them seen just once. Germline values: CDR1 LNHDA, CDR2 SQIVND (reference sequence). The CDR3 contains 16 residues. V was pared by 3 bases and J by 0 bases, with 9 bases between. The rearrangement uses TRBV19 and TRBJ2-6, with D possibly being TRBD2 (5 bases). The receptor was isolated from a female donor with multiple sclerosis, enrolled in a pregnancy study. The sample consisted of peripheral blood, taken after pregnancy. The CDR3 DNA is TGTGCCAGTAGTATGAAGGGAGTCTCTGGGGCCAACGTCCTGACTTTC. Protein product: CASSMKGVSGANVLTF.